This T cell receptor (beta chain) was found in a study of blood T cell repertoires in COVID-19. Study context: Both acute and convalescent COVID-19 samples were obtained from the United States, Italy and Spain.

Original processing methods: Using reference gene primer amplification, nucleated cell counts were estimated. The data were produced by immunoSEQ multiplex PCR, yet TCRdb's version contains in-frame clones alone and is incomplete. V and J calls and clone size are as listed in that table; D and trimming were resolved from the DNA. Seen here are about 300,000 clones, approximately 81% observed once, and the top ten hold about 2.3%. This clone was counted a single time. Germline-derived CDR1 and CDR2 are SEHNR and FQNEAQ (reference sequence). The length of the CDR3 is 14 residues. Trimming at V came to 5 bases and at J to 4 bases, leaving 4 bases not matched to a gene. Participant age was about 18 to 89 years, and participants resided in about 25 US areas. For recovered donors of Cohort 3, there were two negative PCRs, clearance, or symptom resolution.

The origin of this receptor is a woman between 45 and 60 years old who had recovered from COVID-19. The chain employs TRBV7-9 and TRBJ1-4; 7 bases map to TRBD1. Input material: PBMCs or T cells enriched from blood (not recorded which). The CDR3 DNA reads TGTGCCAGCAGCCTGGGACAGAATAATGAAAAACTGTTTTTT. It specifies CASSLGQNNEKLFF.